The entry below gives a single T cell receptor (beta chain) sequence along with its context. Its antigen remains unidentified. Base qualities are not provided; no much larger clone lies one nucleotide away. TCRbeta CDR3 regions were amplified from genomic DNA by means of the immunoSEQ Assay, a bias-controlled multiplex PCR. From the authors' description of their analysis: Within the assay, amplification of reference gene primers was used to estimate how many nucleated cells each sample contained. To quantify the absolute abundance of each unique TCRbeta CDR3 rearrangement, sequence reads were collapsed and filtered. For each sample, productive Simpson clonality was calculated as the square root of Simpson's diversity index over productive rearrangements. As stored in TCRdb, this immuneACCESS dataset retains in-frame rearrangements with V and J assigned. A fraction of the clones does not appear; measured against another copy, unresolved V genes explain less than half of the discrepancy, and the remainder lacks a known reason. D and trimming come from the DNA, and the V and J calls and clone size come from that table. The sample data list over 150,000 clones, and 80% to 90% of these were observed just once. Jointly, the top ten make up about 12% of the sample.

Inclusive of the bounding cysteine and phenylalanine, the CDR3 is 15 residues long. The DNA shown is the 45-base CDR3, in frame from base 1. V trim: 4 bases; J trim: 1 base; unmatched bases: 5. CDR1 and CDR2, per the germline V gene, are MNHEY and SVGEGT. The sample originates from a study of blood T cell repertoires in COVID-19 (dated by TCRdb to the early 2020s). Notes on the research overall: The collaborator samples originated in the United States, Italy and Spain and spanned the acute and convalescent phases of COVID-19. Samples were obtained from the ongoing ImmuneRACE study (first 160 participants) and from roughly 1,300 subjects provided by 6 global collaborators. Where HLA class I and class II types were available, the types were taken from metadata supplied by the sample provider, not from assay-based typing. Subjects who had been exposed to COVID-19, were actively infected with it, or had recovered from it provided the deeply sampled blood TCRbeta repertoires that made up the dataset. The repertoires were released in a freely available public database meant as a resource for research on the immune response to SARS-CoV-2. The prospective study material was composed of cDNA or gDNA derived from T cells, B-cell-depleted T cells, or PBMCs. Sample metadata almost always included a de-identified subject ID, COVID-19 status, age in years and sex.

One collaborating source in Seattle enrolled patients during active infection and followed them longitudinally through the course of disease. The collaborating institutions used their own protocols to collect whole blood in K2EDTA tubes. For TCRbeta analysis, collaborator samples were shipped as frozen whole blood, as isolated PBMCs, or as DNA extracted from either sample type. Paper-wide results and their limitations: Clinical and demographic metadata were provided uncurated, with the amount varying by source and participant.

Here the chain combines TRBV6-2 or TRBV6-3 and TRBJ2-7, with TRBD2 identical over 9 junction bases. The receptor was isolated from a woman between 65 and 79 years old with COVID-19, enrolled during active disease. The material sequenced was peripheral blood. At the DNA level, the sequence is TGTGCCAGCAGTTTTGCTAGCGGGACGTCCTACGAGCAGTACTTC. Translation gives CASSFASGTSYEQYF.